These T cell receptor beta chains were read from a single sample in a study of human T cells and chemical hapten exposure. TCRdb used MiXCR to reprocess the RACE reads, holding one entry per CDR3 protein. This sample has about 120,000 distinct CDR3 sequences, with about 14% found just once. The material was whole blood, obtained in connection with sensitization to the hapten diphenylcyclopropenone (DPC). Receptor source: a woman aged 18-29 years with alopecia areata. Some clones in this sample may be carry-over from other donors' samples. Each CDR3 is given without its conserved first and last residue. D genes are given only for firm matches.

j_gene | d_gene | v_gene | CDR3aa
TRBJ1-6 | NA | TRBV6-6 | ASSTRDLYNSPLH
TRBJ1-2 | NA | TRBV29-1 | SVGEGGAYGYT
TRBJ2-3 | NA | TRBV28 | ASTSSTDTQY
TRBJ1-2 | NA | TRBV20-1 | SARRQRLYGYT
TRBJ2-6 | TRBD2 | TRBV19 | ASRREGSPGANVLT
TRBJ2-5 | TRBD2 | TRBV4-2 | ASSQGQRGREETQY
TRBJ1-5 | NA | TRBV5-5 | ASSLDNRNQPQH
TRBJ1-2 | NA | TRBV11-2 | ASSLPRGANYGYT
TRBJ2-1 | NA | TRBV19 | ASSMGSSYNEQF
TRBJ2-2 | NA | TRBV29-1 | SVLRSNTGELF
TRBJ1-1 | NA | TRBV18 | ASSPRDRGAITEAF
TRBJ2-7 | NA | TRBV18 | ASGQGTYEQY
TRBJ2-2 | TRBD2 | TRBV4-2 | ASSQGTSGGPNTGELF
TRBJ2-7 | NA | TRBV7-6 | ASSSPGLMFEQY
TRBJ2-1 | NA | TRBV7-2 | ASSLESGTFNEQF
TRBJ1-5 | TRBD1 | TRBV7-8 | ASSFGQGGSNQPQH
TRBJ2-7 | NA | TRBV2 | ASSEVGTAGQY
TRBJ1-2 | NA | TRBV6-5 | ASIPSDRDTFYGYT
TRBJ2-3 | TRBD1 | TRBV7-9 | ASSLRDSSTDTQY
TRBJ2-3 | TRBD1 | TRBV12-3/TRBV12-4 | ASSRDRGADTQY
TRBJ2-5 | TRBD2 | TRBV11-2 | ASSPALRGGRETQY
TRBJ1-3 | NA | TRBV20-1 | SARQSYSSSGNTIY
TRBJ2-6 | TRBD1 | TRBV6-5 | ASSYTGQGAGANVLT
TRBJ2-5 | NA | TRBV11-2 | ASSLTPSGETQY
TRBJ1-1 | NA | TRBV7-9 | ASSLVGTRAPAF
TRBJ2-2 | NA | TRBV2 | ASSVGARATGELF
TRBJ2-1 | NA | TRBV12-3/TRBV12-4 | ASTPGAGEQF
TRBJ1-2 | NA | TRBV27 | ASTQLGGGYGYT
TRBJ1-1 | NA | TRBV30 | AWSGFAEAF
TRBJ2-1 | NA | TRBV7-2 | ASSPRTDWTVSYNEQF
TRBJ2-3 | NA | TRBV28 | ASRRHGAVDTQY
TRBJ1-5 | NA | TRBV19 | ASSLGARQPQH
TRBJ1-2 | NA | TRBV3-1 | ASSLLTPAGGYT
TRBJ2-7 | TRBD2 | TRBV6-2/TRBV6-3 | ASSRLANYEQY
TRBJ2-5 | TRBD2 | TRBV6-5 | ASSYSTSGGETQY
TRBJ2-4 | NA | TRBV29-1 | SVAIPWAKNIQY
TRBJ2-1 | NA | TRBV3-1 | ASSQDFLGNEQF
TRBJ1-6 | TRBD1 | TRBV18 | ASSPFGQGDSPLH
TRBJ1-5 | TRBD1 | TRBV6-6 | ASSAGTGGGNQPQH
TRBJ1-6 | NA | TRBV5-1 | ASRGDGYSPLH
TRBJ2-1 | NA | TRBV29-1 | SVVRGVEQF
TRBJ2-3 | NA | TRBV6-2/TRBV6-3 | ASSPIGSSTDTQY
TRBJ2-3 | TRBD2 | TRBV6-1 | ASIWEGAGVSTDTQY
TRBJ2-7 | NA | TRBV7-9 | ASSPRDKNYEQY
TRBJ2-7 | TRBD2 | TRBV20-1 | SARISGGPRYEQY
TRBJ2-1 | NA | TRBV11-3 | ASSPRVGWQNNEQF
TRBJ2-1 | NA | TRBV18 | ASSPSVLLYNEQF
TRBJ2-4 | NA | TRBV11-2 | ASSLVSPVFSGHRNIQY
TRBJ1-2 | NA | TRBV6-2/TRBV6-3 | ASATGGGYT
TRBJ2-7 | TRBD2 | TRBV6-5 | ASSYSGGLGEQY
TRBJ1-2 | NA | TRBV7-2 | ASSSQTTLIST
TRBJ2-7 | NA | TRBV20-1 | SATSAYEQY
TRBJ1-6 | TRBD1 | TRBV15 | ATSGRDRGNSPLH
TRBJ2-5 | TRBD1 | TRBV7-6 | ASSQLGQGQETQY
TRBJ2-2 | TRBD1 | TRBV2 | ASSRQGARTGELF
TRBJ1-2 | NA | TRBV7-2 | ASSLVSVGTDYGYT
TRBJ2-2 | NA | TRBV7-3 | ASSFTAAGELF